The text below deals with one TCR beta chain. V gave up 4 bases and J gave up 1 base, with 14 bases separating them. This CDR3 contains 16 residues. The germline gives CDR1 LGHNA, CDR2 YNFKEQ. The protocol was immunoSEQ multiplex PCR, while the TCRdb copy is restricted to in-frame clones and leaves out a portion. This table holds more than 90,000 clones, about nine tenths found once. The data are from a study of siplizumab effects on memory and regulatory T cells. Sequencing used non-Treg CD4+ T cells sorted from blood. V usage is TRBV4-2 and J usage is TRBJ2-1, with D possibly TRBD2 on 5 matching bases. This clonotype originated in a human donor in good health. CDR3 region: CASSRYEGESYNEQFF. As DNA, the CDR3 is TGTGCCAGCAGCCGTTACGAGGGAGAATCCTACAATGAGCAGTTCTTC.